The entry that follows covers one TCR beta chain sequence. Its target antigen remains unknown. No base-level quality is on record; no much larger clone is a single base apart. These data are taken from a study of CD8+ T cells in alopecia areata (dated by TCRdb to 2016 to 2018). General notes on the study: The study used high-throughput TCRbeta sequencing to examine T cell clonal expansion in alopecia areata, in both the C3H/HeJ mouse model and human patients. The RNA source kit depended on sample type: the PAXgene miRNA kit for fixed scalp, the miRNeasy kit for PBMCs, and the RNeasy kit for mouse skin. immunoSEQ multiplex PCR using 35 Vbeta forward primers and 13 Jbeta reverse primers was used to amplify TCRbeta CDR3 regions. In humans, TCRbeta sequencing was performed on scalp tissue and on sorted CD4+ and CD8+ peripheral blood T cells from healthy controls and from patients with patchy or totalis/universalis alopecia areata. Clonality in the scalp was compared among normal scalp (n=4), patchy alopecia areata scalp (n=8), and alopecia totalis/universalis scalp (n=8).

What the authors observed across the whole study: TCR sequences shared between patients were less clear than in mice, possibly partly because of HLA diversity in the patient population. Unlike mouse skin, which is dominated by gammadelta T cells, normal human skin has resident alphabeta T cells that are also sequenced, and this complicates analysis of the scalp TCR repertoire. Higher clonality and more expanded CD8+ clones were observed in lesional scalp than in normal scalp, particularly in alopecia totalis/universalis, a finding suggestive of antigenic drive.

Preparation of the library involved the immunoSEQ multiplex PCR assay. RNA was extracted from all samples and reverse transcribed into cDNA as template for TCR sequencing. First-strand cDNA was synthesized using SuperScript III with a 2:1 mix of oligo-dT and random hexamers. A synthetic immune receptor repertoire was used to gauge amplification bias, and whatever bias remained was removed computationally. The study's processing was this. Raw reads were preprocessed to remove errors, and CDR3 was defined according to IMGT conventions as the region from the conserved cysteine to phenylalanine. To get clonality, Shannon entropy was normalized by log2 of the number of productive unique TCRs and the result was subtracted from 1. Whether scalp clones were CD4 or CD8 was inferred by matching scalp TCRbeta sequences against CD4 and CD8 repertoires sorted from blood. TCRdb re-hosts the immuneACCESS table, in-frame sequences only. Its copies lack some clones; in the studies checked, an unresolved V gene accounts for under half of them, and the cause for the rest is not known. D and trimming were read from the DNA, whereas the V and J calls and clone size are those reported in that table. Recorded for this sample are 200,000 or so clones; 56% of them occurred a single time. 4.9% of the sample is in the top ten clones.

At the junction V is shortened by 0 bases and J by 0 bases, with 9 bases in between. CDR1 and CDR2 were assigned from the germline V gene as WSHSY and SAAADI. Reading from cysteine to phenylalanine, the CDR3 counts 16 amino acids. Of all the DNA, just the CDR3 is kept, 48 bases in frame from base 1. PBMCs were separated by density centrifugation and stained for CD3, CD4 and CD8, after which CD4+ and CD8+ T cells were sorted on a FACSAria. Scalp biopsies and blood samples were obtained from unaffected controls. The sequenced sample was CD8+ T cells sorted from blood. The rearrangement joined TRBV10-2 to TRBJ1-5; TRBD1 is perhaps the D gene, given 5 matching bases. The receptor's source is a human donor in good health. The CDR3 loop reads CASSESGTGSNQPQHF. The DNA is TGCGCCAGCAGTGAGTCGGGGACGGGTAGCAATCAGCCCCAGCATTTT.